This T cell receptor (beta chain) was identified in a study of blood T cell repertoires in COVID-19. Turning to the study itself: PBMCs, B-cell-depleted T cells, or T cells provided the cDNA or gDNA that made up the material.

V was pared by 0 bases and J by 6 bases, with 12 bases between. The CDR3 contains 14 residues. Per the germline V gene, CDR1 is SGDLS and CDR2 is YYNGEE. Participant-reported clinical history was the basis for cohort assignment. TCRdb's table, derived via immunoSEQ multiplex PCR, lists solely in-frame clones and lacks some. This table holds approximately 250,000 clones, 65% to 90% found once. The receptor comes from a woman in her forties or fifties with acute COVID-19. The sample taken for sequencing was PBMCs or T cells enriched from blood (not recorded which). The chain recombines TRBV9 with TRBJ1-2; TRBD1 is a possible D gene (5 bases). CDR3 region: CASSVAGHVDGYTF. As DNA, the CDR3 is TGTGCCAGCAGCGTAGCTGGACACGTCGATGGCTACACCTTC.